The entry below describes one TCR beta chain. The target antigen is unknown. The length of the CDR3 is 11 residues. Germline-derived CDR1 and CDR2 are GTSNPN and SVGIG (reference sequence). Trimming stripped 2 bases from V and 9 bases from J, with 11 bases between. These data originate in a study of T cell responses to AZD1222 COVID-19 vaccine. Overall study context: Analyses pooled second doses at about 4 or about 12 weeks. Overall study results and limits: Donors were chiefly white British, with a greater number of females, and clonal diversity was perhaps underestimated.

Produced via immunoSEQ multiplex PCR; TCRdb's table is partial and in-frame only. Among about 150,000 clones listed, over 85% were seen once. The chain joins TRBV30 to TRBJ2-7; D perhaps matches TRBD1 (6 bases). The TCR originated in an adult in good health. Here the sequenced sample was peripheral blood, taken on day 0 of AZD1222 vaccination. CDR3 amino acids: CAWSPPGAQYF. The CDR3 DNA is TGTGCCTGGAGTCCCCCAGGGGCGCAGTACTTC.